This TCR beta chain was identified during a study of T cells in Graves' hyperthyroidism and ophthalmopathy (dated by TCRdb to the late 2010s). Turning to the overall study: Peripheral blood samples were taken at the time of initial diagnosis, prior to any treatment. To identify distinguishing TCR V-J signatures, a discovery cohort of around 100 patients was used, comprising 43 with Graves' ophthalmopathy and approximately 58 with stable Graves' hyperthyroidism. An independent validation cohort of some 18 hyperthyroidism patients and over 15 patients who later progressed to ophthalmopathy tested prospective prediction of ophthalmopathy. The 95 to 100 discovery patients were randomly divided into training and test sets at a 7:3 ratio. In about six Graves' hyperthyroidism patients, the study also compared T-cell repertoires from thyroid tissue with T-cell repertoires from blood. After blood sampling, hyperthyroidism patients were treated with methimazole at a starting dose of 30 mg daily, and ophthalmopathy patients were treated with high-dose intravenous methylprednisolone. The paper describes TCR Vbeta CDR3 sequencing of around 140 peripheral blood samples, made up of 43 ophthalmopathy patients, around 78 hyperthyroidism patients and 17 progressor patients. Overall study results and their limits: Most expanded thyroid clonotypes (frequency above 0.001) were also detected in blood, a finding suggesting that blood repertoires may reflect thyroid immune responses. Ophthalmopathy was separated from stable hyperthyroidism by a 13 V-J signature model, with 87.88% sensitivity and about 81% specificity obtained in cross-validation and 80%/75% obtained in testing. Sample size was not statistically predetermined, and blinding of investigators to group allocation was not performed. In validation, the model predicted progression to ophthalmopathy a median of around 6.5 months before onset, with 70% to 71% sensitivity and 72.22% specificity.

The TCR beta CDR3 regions were amplified from RNA transcripts. The TCR CDR3 was subjected to a first round of RT-PCR using the HTBI primer set and the Qiagen OneStep RT-PCR kit. A second multiplex PCR round built the libraries, followed by size selection and purification. Paired-end sequencing of the libraries was performed with 100 bp reads on an Illumina HiSeq2000. Regarding the original processing steps: SOAPnuke was used to process the raw data, with reads discarded if the reads contained adapters or uncalled bases, had a mean Phred below 15, or lacked an exact constant-primer or identifier match. High-quality paired reads were merged with COPE v1.2.5, and unique nucleotide sequences were defined as clonotypes. Clonotypes were aligned to IMGT TRBV, TRBD and TRBJ reference segments using MiTCR v1.1. Analysis was restricted to V-J combinations with a frequency above 0.0001, which covered roughly 99% of repertoires. A TCS score was defined as the ratio between F50 (clonal expansion) and ExV (chaos), using BLOSUM62-based TCRdist between CDR3 peptides within each V-J. Welch's t-statistics and random forest reduced approximately 520 V-J features to around 14, which were used in a naive Bayes classifier (R e1071). The similarity between thyroid and blood repertoires was quantified using the Morisita-Horn index. The public reads were reanalyzed by TCRdb: fastp trimming at Q25, MiXCR alignment, in-frame beta chains only. CDR3 protein duplicates are merged, each entry listing the most common genes and DNA. The V and J calls follow TCRdb's processing rather than the paper's. A total of fewer than 110,000 distinct CDR3 sequences appear in this sample, approximately 50% of them only once. Under 30% of the sample is in the top ten clones.

A patient counted as having stable Graves' hyperthyroidism if no progression to ophthalmopathy occurred over 18 months of follow-up. Hyperthyroidism patients were newly diagnosed, had a disease duration of under 2 months, and were aged 18 to 65 years. Exclusion was applied to patients with uncontrolled infections, other autoimmune diseases, pregnancy or lactation. Diagnoses were based on clinical symptoms, serum thyroxine and TRAb, thyroid ultrasound and orbital computed tomography. Ficoll-Paque density gradient centrifugation was used to isolate PBMCs from 9.5 to 10 ml of fresh peripheral blood. Total RNA was extracted with Trizol reagent, and quality was checked on an Agilent 2100 Bioanalyzer. This clonotype was seen repeatedly, ten times or more. Its antigen is unknown. No base qualities exist here, and no much larger clone lies one base off it. Sequencing used blood. The clonotype comes from a man aged 35-49 years with Graves' hyperthyroidism.

The DNA sequence follows: TGTGCCAGCAGTGAAGCGCGGCTCAGTAACTATGGCTACACCTTC. Its coded protein is CASSEARLSNYGYTF. This sequence uses TRBV6-1 and TRBJ1-2, with an unclear D gene assignment. CDR1 and CDR2 were assigned from the germline V gene as MNHNS and SASEGT. The CDR3 runs 15 amino acids, cysteine and phenylalanine included. Only CDR3 DNA is held: 45 bases, read in frame from base 1. Trimming removed 0 bases from V and 1 base from J, leaving 9 bases between the germline ends.